This TCR beta chain originates from a study of T cells in Graves' hyperthyroidism and ophthalmopathy. Study-level findings and limits: The model anticipated ophthalmopathy a median around six months pre-onset.

This clonotype came up a few times. What it binds is not known. With 5 bases removed from V and 1 base from J, the gap between germline ends came to 12 bases. The CDR3 is made up of 16 amino acids. Germline assignment: CDR1 MNHNS and CDR2 SASEGT. Each ophthalmopathy patient scored at least 3 on the Clinical Activity Score and at least 4 on NOSPECS grade, with duration under 3 months. Lactation, pregnancy, other autoimmune disease or uncontrolled infection excluded patients. Clinical symptoms, serum thyroxine and TRAb, thyroid ultrasound and orbital computed tomography together formed the diagnostic basis. What was amplified from RNA transcripts were TCR beta CDR3 regions. An initial round of RT-PCR targeting the TCR CDR3 relied on the HTBI primer set. TCRdb passed the multiplex PCR reads through MiXCR, listing each CDR3 protein once. The table includes roughly 600,000 distinct CDR3 sequences, about 14% detected once.

Sequencing was carried out using blood. The receptor was derived from a woman between 50 and 59 years old with Graves' ophthalmopathy. V and J are TRBV6-1 and TRBJ2-6; D gene ambiguous. As DNA, the CDR3 is TGTGCCAGCAGTTTAAATCGCGGTTCTGGGGCCAACGTCCTGACTTTC. This translates into CASSLNRGSGANVLTF.